The rows below give T cell receptor beta chains drawn from one sample of a study of Ad26.COV2.S vaccination and SARS-CoV-2 variants. Clones were read by immunoSEQ multiplex PCR, and TCRdb kept only the in-frame ones, dropping some. The table lists some 520,000 clones, around 90% of them singletons. This sample comprised peripheral blood, obtained in a trial of Ad26.COV2.S vaccine versus placebo. These receptors originate from a person between 18 and 65 years old who received the Ad26.COV2.S COVID-19 vaccine or a placebo. CDR3s include the opening cysteine and the closing phenylalanine or tryptophan. Each record gives: D gene, J gene, clone size, V gene, CDR3 protein, CDR3 DNA. The D gene is left open where the match is weak. Clone size is shown for a subset of rows, as once, few, many or a class of expanded clone.

D: .
J: TRBJ1-4
size: .
V: TRBV5-1
CDR3: CASSLIGRTDEKLFF
DNA: TGCGCCAGCAGCTTGATTGGGAGAACGGATGAAAAACTGTTTTTT

D: .
J: TRBJ2-3
size: few
V: TRBV5-4
CDR3: CASSFGATAQYF
DNA: TGTGCCAGCAGCTTTGGAGCGACGGCGCAGTATTTT

D: .
J: TRBJ2-1
size: .
V: TRBV12-5
CDR3: CASGFYSYNEQFF
DNA: TGTGCTAGTGGTTTCTACTCCTACAATGAGCAGTTCTTC

D: .
J: TRBJ1-5
size: .
V: TRBV5-1
CDR3: CASSLDLGSNQPQHF
DNA: TGCGCCAGCAGCTTGGACCTGGGGAGCAATCAGCCCCAGCATTTT

D: .
J: TRBJ2-2
size: .
V: TRBV19
CDR3: CASSIGYPNTGELFF
DNA: TGTGCCAGTAGTATAGGCTATCCGAACACCGGGGAGCTGTTTTTT

D: TRBD1
J: TRBJ2-7
size: .
V: TRBV5-1
CDR3: CASSSTGDSYEQYF
DNA: TGCGCCAGCAGTTCGACAGGGGACTCCTACGAGCAGTACTTC

D: TRBD1
J: TRBJ2-7
size: .
V: TRBV7-2
CDR3: CASSRQGFYEQYF
DNA: TGTGCCAGCAGCCGACAGGGATTCTACGAGCAGTACTTC

D: .
J: TRBJ2-7
size: .
V: TRBV11-2
CDR3: CASSRNRLAYEQYF
DNA: TGTGCCAGCAGCCGGAACCGGCTAGCCTACGAGCAGTACTTC

D: .
J: TRBJ1-5
size: .
V: TRBV28
CDR3: CASRSGSQPQHF
DNA: TGTGCCAGCAGGTCAGGGAGTCAGCCCCAGCATTTT

D: .
J: TRBJ1-2
size: .
V: TRBV11-2
CDR3: CASSLAGRDAGYTF
DNA: TGTGCCAGCAGCTTAGCGGGCAGGGATGCAGGCTACACCTTC

D: .
J: TRBJ1-2
size: .
V: TRBV30
CDR3: CAGEELANYGYTF
DNA: TGTGCCGGGGAGGAGTTAGCTAACTATGGCTACACCTTC

D: .
J: TRBJ1-5
size: once
V: TRBV18
CDR3: CASSPPGKSNQPQHF
DNA: TGTGCCAGCTCACCACCAGGGAAGAGCAATCAGCCCCAGCATTTT

D: .
J: TRBJ1-6
size: .
V: TRBV9
CDR3: CASSVKQLNSPLHF
DNA: TGTGCCAGCAGCGTAAAACAGCTAAATTCACCCCTCCACTTT

D: .
J: TRBJ1-3
size: .
V: TRBV30
CDR3: CAWRGDGSSGNTIYF
DNA: TGTGCCTGGAGGGGCGATGGGAGCTCTGGAAACACCATATATTTT

D: TRBD1
J: TRBJ1-1
size: .
V: TRBV5-1
CDR3: CASSLRQGALQAFF
DNA: TGCGCCAGCAGCTTGAGACAGGGCGCTTTGCAAGCTTTCTTT

D: .
J: TRBJ1-6
size: .
V: TRBV28
CDR3: CASSLTGYNSPLHF
DNA: TGTGCCAGCAGTTTAACAGGGTATAATTCACCCCTCCACTTT

D: TRBD2
J: TRBJ2-7
size: .
V: TRBV2
CDR3: CASLPLAGVNEQYF
DNA: TGTGCCAGCCTGCCACTAGCGGGAGTCAACGAGCAGTACTTC

D: TRBD1
J: TRBJ1-2
size: few
V: TRBV18
CDR3: CASSQTGDRSYGYTF
DNA: TGTGCCAGCTCACAAACTGGGGACAGGAGCTATGGCTACACCTTC

D: .
J: TRBJ2-7
size: .
V: TRBV9
CDR3: CASSVAPSTSYEQYF
DNA: TGTGCCAGCAGCGTGGCTCCGTCCACCTCCTACGAGCAGTACTTC

D: .
J: TRBJ1-4
size: .
V: TRBV27
CDR3: CASRGNEKLFF
DNA: TGTGCCAGCAGGGGTAATGAAAAACTGTTTTTT

D: TRBD2
J: TRBJ2-7
size: .
V: TRBV2
CDR3: CASSEVRLAGYEQYF
DNA: TGTGCCAGCAGTGAAGTACGCCTAGCGGGCTACGAGCAGTACTTC

D: TRBD2
J: TRBJ2-5
size: .
V: TRBV5-1
CDR3: CASSTGLAGRQETQYF
DNA: TGCGCCAGCAGCACCGGACTAGCGGGAAGGCAAGAGACCCAGTACTTC

D: .
J: TRBJ2-1
size: .
V: TRBV14
CDR3: CASSPPRWRGSYNEQFF
DNA: TGTGCCAGCAGCCCCCCCCGTTGGAGGGGCTCCTACAATGAGCAGTTCTTC

D: .
J: TRBJ2-5
size: .
V: TRBV30
CDR3: CAWSRGSGTQYF
DNA: TGTGCCTGGAGTCGAGGGAGCGGGACCCAGTACTTC

D: .
J: TRBJ2-1
size: .
V: TRBV10-3
CDR3: CAISDLADEQFF
DNA: TGTGCCATCAGTGATTTGGCGGACGAGCAGTTCTTC

D: .
J: TRBJ2-1
size: .
V: TRBV3-1/TRBV3-2
CDR3: CASSRSGQPIYNEQFF
DNA: TGTGCCAGCAGCCGTTCCGGACAGCCCATATACAATGAGCAGTTCTTC

D: TRBD2
J: TRBJ2-1
size: .
V: TRBV7-7
CDR3: CASSRGTSGIGEQFF
DNA: TGTGCTAGCAGCCGCGGGACTAGCGGGATCGGCGAGCAGTTCTTC

D: .
J: TRBJ1-1
size: .
V: TRBV27
CDR3: CASRGGEVVYEAFF
DNA: TGTGCCAGCAGGGGGGGGGAAGTTGTGTATGAAGCTTTCTTT

D: .
J: TRBJ2-6
size: .
V: TRBV18
CDR3: CASSPATGHSGANVLTF
DNA: TGTGCCAGCTCACCGGCCACAGGCCACTCTGGGGCCAACGTCCTGACTTTC

D: .
J: TRBJ2-2
size: .
V: TRBV15
CDR3: CATSRELAGATGELFF
DNA: TGTGCCACCAGCAGAGAGTTGGCGGGGGCAACCGGGGAGCTGTTTTTT

D: TRBD2
J: TRBJ2-3
size: .
V: TRBV9
CDR3: CASSVAAGGVTDTQYF
DNA: TGTGCCAGCAGCGTAGCAGCGGGAGGAGTGACAGATACGCAGTATTTT

D: .
J: TRBJ2-5
size: once
V: TRBV4-3
CDR3: CASSQGGMETQYF
DNA: TGCGCCAGCAGCCAAGGGGGGATGGAGACCCAGTACTTC

D: TRBD2
J: TRBJ2-1
size: .
V: TRBV7-2
CDR3: CAGNPGLAGPGEQFF
DNA: TGTGCCGGCAACCCGGGACTAGCGGGGCCTGGTGAGCAGTTCTTC

D: .
J: TRBJ2-1
size: .
V: TRBV7-3
CDR3: CASSLNPAYNEQFF
DNA: TGTGCCAGCAGCTTAAATCCCGCTTACAATGAGCAGTTCTTC

D: TRBD1
J: TRBJ1-4
size: few
V: TRBV7-9
CDR3: CASSLDPGQGKEKLFF
DNA: TGTGCCAGCAGCTTAGATCCGGGACAGGGGAAGGAAAAACTGTTTTTT

D: .
J: TRBJ1-3
size: .
V: TRBV21-1
CDR3: CASSTPDSSSGNTIYF
DNA: TGTGCCAGCAGCACGCCGGACTCGAGCTCTGGAAACACCATATATTTT

D: .
J: TRBJ2-7
size: .
V: TRBV7-2
CDR3: CASSPTGTQPDEQYF
DNA: TGTGCCAGCAGCCCAACCGGGACGCAACCCGACGAGCAGTACTTC

D: .
J: TRBJ2-2
size: .
V: TRBV5-4
CDR3: CASSPTGTNTGELFF
DNA: TGTGCCAGCAGCCCCACCGGGACTAACACCGGGGAGCTGTTTTTT

D: TRBD2
J: TRBJ2-3
size: once
V: TRBV6-4
CDR3: CASRRTSGADTQYF
DNA: TGTGCCAGCAGGAGGACTAGCGGGGCAGATACGCAGTATTTT

D: TRBD1
J: TRBJ2-3
size: .
V: TRBV10-1
CDR3: CASSEGQGNTDTQYF
DNA: TGCGCCAGCAGTGAAGGACAGGGAAACACAGATACGCAGTATTTT